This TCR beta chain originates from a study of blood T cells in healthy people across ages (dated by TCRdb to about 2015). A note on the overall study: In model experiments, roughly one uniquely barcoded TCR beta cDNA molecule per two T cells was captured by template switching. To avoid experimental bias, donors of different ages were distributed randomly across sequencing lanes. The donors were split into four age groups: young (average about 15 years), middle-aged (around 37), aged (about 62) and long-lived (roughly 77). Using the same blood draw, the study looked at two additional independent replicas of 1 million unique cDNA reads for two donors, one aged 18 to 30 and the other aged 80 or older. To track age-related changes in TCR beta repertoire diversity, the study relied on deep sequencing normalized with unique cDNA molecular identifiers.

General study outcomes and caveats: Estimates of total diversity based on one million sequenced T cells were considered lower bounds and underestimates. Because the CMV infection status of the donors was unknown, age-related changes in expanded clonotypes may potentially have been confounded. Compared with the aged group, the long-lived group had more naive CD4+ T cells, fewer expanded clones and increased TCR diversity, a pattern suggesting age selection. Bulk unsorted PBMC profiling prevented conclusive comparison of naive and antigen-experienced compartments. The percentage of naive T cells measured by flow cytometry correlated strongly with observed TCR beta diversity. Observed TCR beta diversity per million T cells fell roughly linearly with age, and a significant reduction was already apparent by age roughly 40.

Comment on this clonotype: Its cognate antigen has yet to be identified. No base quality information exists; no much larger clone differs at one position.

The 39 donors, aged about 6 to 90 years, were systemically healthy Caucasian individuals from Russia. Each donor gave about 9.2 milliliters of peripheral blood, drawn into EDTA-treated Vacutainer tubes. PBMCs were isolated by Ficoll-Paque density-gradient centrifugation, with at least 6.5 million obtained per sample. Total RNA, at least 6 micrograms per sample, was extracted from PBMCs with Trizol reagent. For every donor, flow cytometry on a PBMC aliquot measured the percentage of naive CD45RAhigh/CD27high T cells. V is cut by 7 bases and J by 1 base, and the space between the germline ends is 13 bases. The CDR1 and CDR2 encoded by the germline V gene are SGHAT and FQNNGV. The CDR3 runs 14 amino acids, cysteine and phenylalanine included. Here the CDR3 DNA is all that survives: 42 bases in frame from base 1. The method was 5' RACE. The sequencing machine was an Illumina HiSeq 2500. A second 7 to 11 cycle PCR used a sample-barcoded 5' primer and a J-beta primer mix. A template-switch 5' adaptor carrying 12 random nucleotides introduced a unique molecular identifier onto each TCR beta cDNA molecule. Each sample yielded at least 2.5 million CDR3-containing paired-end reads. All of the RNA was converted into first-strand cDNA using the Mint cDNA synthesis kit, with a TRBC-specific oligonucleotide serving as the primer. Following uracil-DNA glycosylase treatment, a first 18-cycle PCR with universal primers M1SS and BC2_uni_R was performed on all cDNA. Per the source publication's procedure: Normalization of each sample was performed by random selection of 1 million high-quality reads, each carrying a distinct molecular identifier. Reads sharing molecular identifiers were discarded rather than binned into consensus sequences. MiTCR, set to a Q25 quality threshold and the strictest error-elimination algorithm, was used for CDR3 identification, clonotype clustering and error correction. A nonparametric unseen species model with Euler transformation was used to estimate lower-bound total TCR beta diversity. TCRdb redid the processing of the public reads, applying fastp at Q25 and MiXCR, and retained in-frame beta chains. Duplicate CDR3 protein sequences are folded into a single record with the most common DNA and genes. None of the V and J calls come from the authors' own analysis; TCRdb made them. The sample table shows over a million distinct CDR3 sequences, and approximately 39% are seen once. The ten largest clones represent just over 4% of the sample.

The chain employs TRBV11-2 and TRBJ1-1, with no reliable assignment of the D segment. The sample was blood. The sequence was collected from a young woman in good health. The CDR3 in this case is CASTSPKGNTEAFF. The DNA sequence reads TGTGCCAGCACTTCTCCAAAAGGGAACACTGAAGCTTTCTTT. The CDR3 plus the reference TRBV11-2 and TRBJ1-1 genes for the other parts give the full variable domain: EAGVAQSPRYKIIEKRQSVAFWCNPISGHATLYWYQQILGQGPKLLIQFQNNGVVDDSQLPKDRFSAERLKGVDSTLKIQPAKLEDSAVYLCASTSPKGNTEAFFGQGTRLTVV.